These T cell receptor beta chains were read from a single sample in a study of T cell repertoires in cytomegalovirus infection. TCRdb reprocessed the reads with MiXCR, giving one entry per CDR3 protein. The sample yields about 500,000 distinct CDR3 sequences, more than 30% seen once. Their cognate antigens are unknown. The sequencing used cultured PBMCs, collected from culture after CMV antigen stimulation. Receptors were obtained from a human donor in good health (CMV status not recorded). Some clones in this sample may be carry-over from other donors' samples. CDR3s include the opening cysteine and the closing phenylalanine or tryptophan.

V: TRBV7-9; J: TRBJ2-5; CDR3: CASSRGVAATQYF
V: TRBV20-1; J: TRBJ2-5; CDR3: CSASHPRTSRETQYF
V: TRBV6-6; J: TRBJ1-5; CDR3: CASKVMISYQPQHF
V: TRBV12-3/TRBV12-4; J: TRBJ1-5; CDR3: CASSLGGGGITGPQHF
V: TRBV2; J: TRBJ2-3; CDR3: CASSEAFSGSGDTQYF
V: TRBV7-9; J: TRBJ2-5; CDR3: CASRFGGGLAGERVETQYF
V: TRBV11-2; J: TRBJ2-1; CDR3: CASSQTVGSYNEQFF
V: TRBV28; J: TRBJ1-4; CDR3: CASRIITEGEKLFF
V: TRBV11-1; J: TRBJ2-7; CDR3: CASRGLYEQYF
V: TRBV25-1; J: TRBJ2-5; CDR3: CASSSTLAGPLQETQYF
V: TRBV4-1; J: TRBJ1-4; CDR3: CASSQPQLESNEKLFF
V: TRBV27; J: TRBJ1-2; CDR3: CASSLYFKANDGYTF
V: TRBV7-2; J: TRBJ1-1; CDR3: CASSLTRTNTEAFF
V: TRBV18; J: TRBJ2-7; CDR3: CASSAIANELYEQYF
V: TRBV20-1; J: TRBJ2-1; CDR3: CSAARAGDYNEQFF
V: TRBV12-3/TRBV12-4; J: TRBJ2-1; CDR3: CASSPGGSGNEQFF
V: TRBV2; J: TRBJ2-2; CDR3: CASSEDLPGLRSGELFF
V: TRBV4-3; J: TRBJ2-3; CDR3: CASSQEVAGGPDTQYF
V: TRBV7-9; J: TRBJ1-1; CDR3: CASSLGQGTGEAFF
V: TRBV24-1; J: TRBJ1-2; CDR3: CATSDSGTVNYGYTF
V: TRBV14; J: TRBJ2-1; CDR3: CASSQDLGGLGLYNEQFF
V: TRBV7-9; J: TRBJ2-5; CDR3: CASSPALPLGGETQYF
V: TRBV7-3; J: TRBJ1-1; CDR3: CASSLVDDTEAFF
V: TRBV29-1; J: TRBJ1-4; CDR3: CSVGGGTASGEKLFF
V: TRBV11-2; J: TRBJ2-1; CDR3: CASSLLSGHGGDEQFF
V: TRBV6-2/TRBV6-3; J: TRBJ1-1; CDR3: CASSYSRQGWANTEAFF
V: TRBV7-9; J: TRBJ2-2; CDR3: CASSLASGRWTGELFF
V: TRBV7-2; J: TRBJ2-5; CDR3: CASRNRGGETQYF
V: TRBV19; J: TRBJ1-1; CDR3: CASSTPPWDRTINTEAFF
V: TRBV6-5; J: TRBJ1-6; CDR3: CASGQVENSPLHF
V: TRBV25-1; J: TRBJ2-5; CDR3: CASSWDRGLPQETQYF
V: TRBV28; J: TRBJ2-5; CDR3: CASSPRTVSQETQYF
V: TRBV7-9; J: TRBJ2-1; CDR3: CASSLGQGARNEQFF
V: TRBV11-3; J: TRBJ2-2; CDR3: CASSLEGWLFF
V: TRBV6-5; J: TRBJ2-1; CDR3: CASSYYQGVLTTYNEQFF
V: TRBV4-3; J: TRBJ2-3; CDR3: CASSQEKAGVGTDTQYF
V: TRBV29-1; J: TRBJ2-1; CDR3: CSLGLAQYNEQFF
V: TRBV18; J: TRBJ1-2; CDR3: CASSPAANYGYTF
V: TRBV7-2; J: TRBJ2-1; CDR3: CASSLEEGSYNEQFF
V: TRBV11-3; J: TRBJ2-5; CDR3: CASSLGSWGTQYF
V: TRBV9; J: TRBJ1-2; CDR3: CASSAKPGTGYYGYTF
V: TRBV24-1; J: TRBJ2-1; CDR3: CATSDFGSGSHNEQFF
V: TRBV7-2; J: TRBJ1-1; CDR3: CASSLAGLSTEAFF
V: TRBV5-1; J: TRBJ1-1; CDR3: CASSLVPGSDEAFF
V: TRBV19; J: TRBJ2-4; CDR3: CASSSPGQGAKNIQYF
V: TRBV6-2/TRBV6-3; J: TRBJ2-1; CDR3: CASSLLSNEQFF
V: TRBV6-9; J: TRBJ1-2; CDR3: CASSYEGDPNYGYTF
V: TRBV5-8; J: TRBJ2-1; CDR3: CASSLYRDRKQFF
V: TRBV20-1; J: TRBJ1-6; CDR3: CSALGPPNSPLHF
V: TRBV7-2; J: TRBJ1-2; CDR3: CASSPGAGSDYGYTF
V: TRBV24-1; J: TRBJ2-3; CDR3: CATSDRLRAGIDTQYF
V: TRBV29-1; J: TRBJ2-1; CDR3: CIAGGGTYNEQFF
V: TRBV28; J: TRBJ2-7; CDR3: CASSFRAGGREQYF
V: TRBV7-2; J: TRBJ2-3; CDR3: CASSHSGQITDTQYF
V: TRBV20-1; J: TRBJ2-7; CDR3: CSARDTVSYEQYF